A selection of T cell receptor beta chains follows, all from one sample in a study of shared clonotypes between healthy human individuals. The protocol was immunoSEQ multiplex PCR, while the TCRdb copy is restricted to in-frame clones and leaves out a portion. The data show hundreds of thousands of clones, more than 60% seen once. The source material was memory CD4+ T cells sorted from blood. These receptors all come from a man aged 25 to 40 in good health. The CDR3 runs from the conserved cysteine through the conserved F or W. D genes are given only for firm matches. Size is omitted from some rows. Given values are once, few, many or a class for expanded clones.

cdr3_nt cdr3_aa j_call d_call v_call clone_size
TGTGCCAGCAGTTACTTATCGCCGGGCTCCTACAATGAGCAGTTCTTC CASSYLSPGSYNEQFF TRBJ2-1 - TRBV27 -
TGTGCCAGCAGTGCCTCGAACAGGGGAAACACCATATATTTT CASSASNRGNTIYF TRBJ1-3 - TRBV27 few
TGTGCCAGCAGCTTAGAAGGTTGGGATGAGCAGTTCTTC CASSLEGWDEQFF TRBJ2-1 - TRBV7-8 -
TGTGCCAGCAGCTTGCGGAAAGTCGGCACGTTCTATGGCTACACCTTC CASSLRKVGTFYGYTF TRBJ1-2 - TRBV5-4 -
TGTGCCAGCAGCTCGGGACAGCTCGGAAACACCATATATTTT CASSSGQLGNTIYF TRBJ1-3 TRBD1 TRBV11-2 -
TGTGCCAGCTCAATGCCGCGCGCAGCTAAAGAGACCCAGTACTTC CASSMPRAAKETQYF TRBJ2-5 - TRBV18 few
TGTGCCAGCAGGCCGACAGGGGGCGCGGAGACTGAAGCTTTCTTT CASRPTGGAETEAFF TRBJ1-1 TRBD1 TRBV6-1 -
TGTGCCAGCAGGTTCTCTGGGGCCAACGTCCTGACTTTC CASRFSGANVLTF TRBJ2-6 - TRBV2 many
TGTGCCAGCAGTGCAACTATCGGGGGGGAGACCCAGTACTTC CASSATIGGETQYF TRBJ2-5 TRBD2 TRBV6-1 -
TGTGCCAGCTCACCGAGGGACAGGGGGTGGGCTTTCTTT CASSPRDRGWAFF TRBJ1-1 TRBD1 TRBV18 once
TGTGCCAGCAGGACTAGCGGGAGATCTTACGAGCAGTACTTC CASRTSGRSYEQYF TRBJ2-7 TRBD2 TRBV28 once
TGTGCCAGCAGTGAACTTAGCGGGAGCGCCGGGGAGCTGTTTTTT CASSELSGSAGELFF TRBJ2-2 TRBD2 TRBV6-1 few
TGTGCCAGCAGCCCCAGGATACAGGGGGAGGACGAGCAGTACTTC CASSPRIQGEDEQYF TRBJ2-7 TRBD1 TRBV5-5 -
TGCGCCAGCAGCTTGGTCGGGGATACGCAGTATTTT CASSLVGDTQYF TRBJ2-3 - TRBV5-1 -
TGTGCCAGTGGGACAGGGGATAATGAAAAACTGTTTTTT CASGTGDNEKLFF TRBJ1-4 TRBD1 TRBV7-6 -
TGCGCCAGCAGCTCAAACTACAGGGGTTACGGCTACACCTTC CASSSNYRGYGYTF TRBJ1-2 TRBD1 TRBV5-1 -
TGCGCCAGCAGCCAAGAGGTTATAGGGGAATATGCAACTAATGAAAAACTGTTTTTT CASSQEVIGEYATNEKLFF TRBJ1-4 - TRBV4-3 -
TGTGCCAGCTCACTTTGGACTAGCGGGAGCTCCTACAATGAGCAGTTCTTC CASSLWTSGSSYNEQFF TRBJ2-1 TRBD2 TRBV18 -
TGTGCCAGCTCCCCGCAATCTAGGTACAATGAGCAGTTCTTC CASSPQSRYNEQFF TRBJ2-1 - TRBV18 few
TGTGCCATCCTACCCGACAGGGTTAACTATGGCTACACCTTC CAILPDRVNYGYTF TRBJ1-2 TRBD1 TRBV28 -
TGTGCCAGCAAAAAGGAAGCGGGAGGGAACACCGGGGAGCTGTTTTTT CASKKEAGGNTGELFF TRBJ2-2 - TRBV21-1 few
TGCGCCAGCAGAGAAGCGGGAGGGTCTGGCGAGCAGTTCTTC CASREAGGSGEQFF TRBJ2-1 TRBD2 TRBV4-3 -
TGTGCCTGGAGTGTACAAGGCATCTATGGCTACACCTTC CAWSVQGIYGYTF TRBJ1-2 - TRBV30 -
TGCGCCAGCAGCCCACTACCGGGACAGGGACGGAAAAACATTCAGTACTTC CASSPLPGQGRKNIQYF TRBJ2-4 TRBD1 TRBV5-1 -
TGCGCCAGCAGCCAAGAGACAGGTAGAAACGGGGAGCTGTTTTTT CASSQETGRNGELFF TRBJ2-2 - TRBV4-3 -
TGCGCCAGCAGTGAGTTAAACAGGGGGAGGAACACTGAAGCTTTCTTT CASSELNRGRNTEAFF TRBJ1-1 TRBD1 TRBV10-2 -
TGTGCCAGCAGACCACACCGGGGCGACTACGAGCAGTACTTC CASRPHRGDYEQYF TRBJ2-7 - TRBV5-5 -
TGTGCCATAAGATCCCAGTCCGAGCAGTACTTC CAIRSQSEQYF TRBJ2-7 - TRBV10-3 -
TGTGCCAGTAGTATGGTCGAGAAGGACAATCAAGCTTTCTTT CASSMVEKDNQAFF TRBJ1-1 - TRBV19 once
TGCAGCGCCAGACAGGGTTTAGAGCAGTTCTTC CSARQGLEQFF TRBJ2-1 TRBD1 TRBV29-1 -
TGTGCCAGCAGCTTGGGACCAGGGACATTCGAGCAGTACTTC CASSLGPGTFEQYF TRBJ2-7 - TRBV5-8 -
TGTGCCAGCCGAGGACGGATTAGCTACGAGCAGTACTTC CASRGRISYEQYF TRBJ2-7 - TRBV5-6 few
TGCGCCAGCAGGCCCAGCGGCAGTGCAACTAATGAAAAACTGTTTTTT CASRPSGSATNEKLFF TRBJ1-4 - TRBV10-2 few
TGTGCCAGCAGTGGTCGGACAGGGGGCTCCCAGGCCTTTCAGCCCCAGCATTTT CASSGRTGGSQAFQPQHF TRBJ1-5 TRBD1 TRBV6-1 -
TGTGCCATCAGTGCTCAGGGGGTAAAAGAGACCCAGTACTTC CAISAQGVKETQYF TRBJ2-5 TRBD1 TRBV10-3 -
TGTGCCACCCTAGCGGGGGAGGTTTCCTACGAGCAGTACTTC CATLAGEVSYEQYF TRBJ2-7 TRBD2 TRBV10-3 -
TGTGCCATTAGTGCAGGGATCGAGCAGTACTTC CAISAGIEQYF TRBJ2-7 - TRBV10-3 -
TGTGCCAGCAGGGCTGGGACAGAAGACACAGATACGCAGTATTTT CASRAGTEDTDTQYF TRBJ2-3 TRBD1 TRBV6-4 -
TGTGCCAGCAGCTTATCACGCGCTAACAATGAGCAGTTCTTC CASSLSRANNEQFF TRBJ2-1 - TRBV11-3 once
TGTGCCAGCAGTGAAAATAGGGAGACCCAGTACTTC CASSENRETQYF TRBJ2-5 - TRBV2 few
TGTGCCAGCAGTATAGCTGTTTCCTACGAGCAGTACTTC CASSIAVSYEQYF TRBJ2-7 - TRBV2 -
TGTGCCAGCAGTACAACAGGGGTCACTGAAGCTTTCTTT CASSTTGVTEAFF TRBJ1-1 TRBD1 TRBV28 -
TGTGCCAGCAGCTTCGGGGTCCGTACCAGCACAGATACGCAGTATTTT CASSFGVRTSTDTQYF TRBJ2-3 - TRBV7-3 -
TGCGCCAGCAGTCCGGGGGCCTCAGAAGAAGAGACCCAGTACTTC CASSPGASEEETQYF TRBJ2-5 - TRBV5-1 -
TGTGCCAGCAGTTACCCGGCGGGAGTAGGGAATGAGCAGTTCTTC CASSYPAGVGNEQFF TRBJ2-1 TRBD2 TRBV6-6 -
TGCGCCAGCAGCCCGTTAGCGGGGTCCTACAATGAGCAGTTCTTC CASSPLAGSYNEQFF TRBJ2-1 TRBD2 TRBV5-1 -
TGTGCCAGCAGCTTGGGGACAACCTACGAGCAGTACTTC CASSLGTTYEQYF TRBJ2-7 - TRBV7-2 -
TGTGCCAGCAGTGGCTCTGGGCCTGAGAGGACCCAGTACTTC CASSGSGPERTQYF TRBJ2-5 - TRBV2 -
TGTGCCTGGGGACTAGCGTCCCCATCCACAGATACGCAGTATTTT CAWGLASPSTDTQYF TRBJ2-3 TRBD2 TRBV30 -
TGTGCCAGCGGACAGCACTCTGGAAACACCATATATTTT CASGQHSGNTIYF TRBJ1-3 - TRBV2 -
TGCGCCAGCAGCCAAGAGAAAGGAAGGGACAGGTACGAGCAGTACTTC CASSQEKGRDRYEQYF TRBJ2-7 TRBD1 TRBV4-1 -
TGTGCCAGCAGTGCTAATAGCGGGAGGGCTTGGTACTTC CASSANSGRAWYF TRBJ2-7 TRBD2 TRBV2 -